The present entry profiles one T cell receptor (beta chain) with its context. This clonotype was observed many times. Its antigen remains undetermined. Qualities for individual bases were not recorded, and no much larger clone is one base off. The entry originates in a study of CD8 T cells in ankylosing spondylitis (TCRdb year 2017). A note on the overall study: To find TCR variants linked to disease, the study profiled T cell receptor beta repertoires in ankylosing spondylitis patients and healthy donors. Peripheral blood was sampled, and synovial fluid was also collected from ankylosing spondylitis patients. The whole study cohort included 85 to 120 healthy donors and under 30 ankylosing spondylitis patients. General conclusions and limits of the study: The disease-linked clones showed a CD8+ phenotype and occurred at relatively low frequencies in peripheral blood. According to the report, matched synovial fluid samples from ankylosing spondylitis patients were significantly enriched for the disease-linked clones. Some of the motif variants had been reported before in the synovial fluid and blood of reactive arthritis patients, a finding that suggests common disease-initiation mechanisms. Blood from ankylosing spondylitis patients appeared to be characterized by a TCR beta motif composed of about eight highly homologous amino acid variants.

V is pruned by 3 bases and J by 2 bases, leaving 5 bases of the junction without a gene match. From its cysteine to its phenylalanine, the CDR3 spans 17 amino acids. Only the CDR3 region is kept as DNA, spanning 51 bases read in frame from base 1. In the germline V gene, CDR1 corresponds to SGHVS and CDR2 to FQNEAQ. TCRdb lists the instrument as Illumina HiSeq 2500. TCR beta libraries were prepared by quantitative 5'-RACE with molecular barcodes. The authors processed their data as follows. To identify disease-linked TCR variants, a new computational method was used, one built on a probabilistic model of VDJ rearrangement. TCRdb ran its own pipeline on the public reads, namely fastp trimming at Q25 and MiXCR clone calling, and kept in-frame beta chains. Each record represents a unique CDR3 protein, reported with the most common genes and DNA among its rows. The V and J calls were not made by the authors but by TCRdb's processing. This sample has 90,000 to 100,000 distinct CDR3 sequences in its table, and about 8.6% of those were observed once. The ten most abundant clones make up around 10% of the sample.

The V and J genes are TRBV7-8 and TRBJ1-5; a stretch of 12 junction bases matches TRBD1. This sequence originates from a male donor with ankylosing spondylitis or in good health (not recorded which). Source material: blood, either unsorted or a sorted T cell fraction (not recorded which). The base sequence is TGTGCCAGCAGCTTCGGGACAGGGGGCGTTGGCAATCAGCCCCAGCATTTT. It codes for CASSFGTGGVGNQPQHF.